This record looks at one T cell receptor beta chain sequence and its context. Its matching antigen is unknown. No donor was unhealthy or non-Caucasian. The data originate from a study of identical twins. Study results and caveats: Memory repertoires showed no such pattern, whereas abundant cord blood beta clonotypes carried fewer insertions.

The CDR3 consists of 15 residues. The junction had 7 bases not matched to a gene; V was cut back by 0 bases and J by 7 bases. CDR1 and CDR2 (germline): SGHRS, YFSETQ. Template switching added a universal primer site, and cDNA bore unique molecular identifiers. TCRdb itself ran the 5' RACE reads through MiXCR, one entry per CDR3 protein. The sample lists 210,000 or so distinct CDR3 sequences, under 10% seen once, with around 2.1% in the top ten. The data also belong to a second study, concerning yellow fever vaccine responses in identical twins. That report adds: Twins reportedly appeared to share part of their vaccine T cell response while keeping part individual.

The rearrangement links TRBV5-1 to TRBJ2-1; 7 bases line up with TRBD2. The source is a woman in her late teens or twenties in good health. Source material: memory (CD45RO+) T cells sorted from blood. CDR3: CASSLVLADGNEQFF. As DNA, the CDR3 is TGCGCCAGCAGCTTGGTTCTAGCGGACGGAAATGAGCAGTTCTTC.